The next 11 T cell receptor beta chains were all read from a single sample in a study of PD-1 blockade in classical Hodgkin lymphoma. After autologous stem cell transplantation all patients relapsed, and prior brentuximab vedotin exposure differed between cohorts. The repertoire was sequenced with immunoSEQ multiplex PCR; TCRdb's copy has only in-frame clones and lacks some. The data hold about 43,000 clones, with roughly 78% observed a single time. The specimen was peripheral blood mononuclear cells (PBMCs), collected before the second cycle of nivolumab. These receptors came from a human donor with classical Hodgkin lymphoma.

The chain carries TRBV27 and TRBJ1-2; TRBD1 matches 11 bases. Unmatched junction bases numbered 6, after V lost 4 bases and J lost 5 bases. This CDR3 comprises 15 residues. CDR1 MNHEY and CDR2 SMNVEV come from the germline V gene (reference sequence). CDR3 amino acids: CASSSPGQGGYGYTF. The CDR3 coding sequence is TGTGCCAGCAGTTCTCCGGGACAGGGGGGTTATGGCTACACCTTC.

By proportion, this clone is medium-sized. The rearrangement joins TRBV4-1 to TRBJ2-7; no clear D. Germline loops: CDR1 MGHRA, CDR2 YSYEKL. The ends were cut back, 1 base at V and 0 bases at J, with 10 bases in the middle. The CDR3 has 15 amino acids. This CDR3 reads CASSQAPQSSYEQYF. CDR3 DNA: TGCGCCAGCAGCCAAGCTCCCCAGAGCTCCTACGAGCAGTACTTC.

The CDR3 DNA reads TGTGCCAGCAGCCACAGCATGAGGGATGGCTACACCTTC. This translates into CASSHSMRDGYTF. The J gene is TRBJ1-2, the V gene TRBV7-9; D uncertain. Germline lookup yields CDR1 SEHNR and CDR2 FQNEAQ (reference sequence). The CDR3 is 13 amino acids. Between the trimmed V and J ends, which lost 5 bases and 6 bases, there was a span of 13 bases.

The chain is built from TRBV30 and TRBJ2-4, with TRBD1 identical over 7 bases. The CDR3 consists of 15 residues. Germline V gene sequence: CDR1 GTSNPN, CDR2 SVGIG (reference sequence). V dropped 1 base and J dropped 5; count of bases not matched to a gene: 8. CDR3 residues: CAWSARGRRENIQYF. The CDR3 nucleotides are TGTGCCTGGAGTGCAAGGGGGCGCCGGGAAAACATTCAGTACTTC.

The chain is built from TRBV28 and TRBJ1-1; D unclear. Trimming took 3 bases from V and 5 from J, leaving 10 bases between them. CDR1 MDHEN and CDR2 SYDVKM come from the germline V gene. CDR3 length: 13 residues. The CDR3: CASSLGRRTEAFF. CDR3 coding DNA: TGTGCCAGCAGTTTGGGCAGGAGGACTGAAGCTTTCTTT.

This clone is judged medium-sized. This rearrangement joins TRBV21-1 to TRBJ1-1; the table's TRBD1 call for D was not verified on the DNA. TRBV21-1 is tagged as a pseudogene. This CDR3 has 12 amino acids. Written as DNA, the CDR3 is TGTGCCAGCTTTACACCGAACACTGAAGCTTTCTTT. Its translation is CASFTPNTEAFF.

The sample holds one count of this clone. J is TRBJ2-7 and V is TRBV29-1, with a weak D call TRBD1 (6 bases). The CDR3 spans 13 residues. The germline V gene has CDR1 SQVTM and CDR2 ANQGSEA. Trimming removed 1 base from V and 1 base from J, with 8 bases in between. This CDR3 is CSVEGTVSYEQYF. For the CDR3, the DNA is TGCAGCGTTGAAGGGACAGTATCCTACGAGCAGTACTTC.

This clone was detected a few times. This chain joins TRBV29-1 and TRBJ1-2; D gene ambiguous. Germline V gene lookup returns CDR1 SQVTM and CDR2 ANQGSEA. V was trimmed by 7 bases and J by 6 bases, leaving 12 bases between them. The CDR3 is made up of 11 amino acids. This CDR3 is CSARPGDGYTF. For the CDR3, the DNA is TGCAGCGCCAGGCCCGGAGATGGCTACACCTTC.

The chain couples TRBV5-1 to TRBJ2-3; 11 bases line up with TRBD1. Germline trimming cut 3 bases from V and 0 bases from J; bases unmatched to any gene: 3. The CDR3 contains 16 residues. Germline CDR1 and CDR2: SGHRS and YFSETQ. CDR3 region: CASSSDRGLSTDTQYF. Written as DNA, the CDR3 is TGCGCCAGCAGCTCGGACAGGGGGCTAAGCACAGATACGCAGTATTTT.

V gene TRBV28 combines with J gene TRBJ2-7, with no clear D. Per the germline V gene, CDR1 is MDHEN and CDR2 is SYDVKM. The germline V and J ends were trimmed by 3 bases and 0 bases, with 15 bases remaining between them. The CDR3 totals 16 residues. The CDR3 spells CASSFSDGLSSYEQYF. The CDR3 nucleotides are TGTGCCAGCAGTTTCTCCGATGGTTTGAGCTCCTACGAGCAGTACTTC.

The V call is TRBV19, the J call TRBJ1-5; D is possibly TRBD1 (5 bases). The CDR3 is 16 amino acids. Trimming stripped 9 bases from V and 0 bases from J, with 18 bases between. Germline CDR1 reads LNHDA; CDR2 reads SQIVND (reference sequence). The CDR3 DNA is TGTGCCAGGCCTCGAGCGGGGCCTTATAGCAATCAGCCCCAGCATTTT. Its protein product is CARPRAGPYSNQPQHF.